These 14 T cell receptor beta chains were all obtained from the same sample, sequenced in a study of blood T cell repertoires in COVID-19. Assay: immunoSEQ multiplex PCR; the TCRdb copy retains only in-frame clones and omits some. The sample holds roughly 100,000 clones, 92% seen once. The sample comprised peripheral blood. These receptors came from a woman aged 50 to 60 with COVID-19, enrolled during active disease.

This CDR3 reads CASSQGSEQPQHF. CDR3 DNA sequence: TGTGCCAGCTCTCAGGGGAGCGAACAGCCCCAGCATTTT. The chain combines TRBV18 with TRBJ1-5; D perhaps matches TRBD1 (6 bases). From germline, CDR1 is KGHSH and CDR2 LQKENI. V lost 6 bases and J 7 bases, leaving 13 bases between the germline ends. The CDR3 runs 13 residues.

CDR3: CAWSVQSRWKDEAFF. In nucleotides, the CDR3 is TGTGCCTGGAGTGTACAATCCAGGTGGAAGGATGAAGCTTTCTTT. The chain carries TRBV30 and TRBJ1-1; no firm D call. Trimming cost V 0 bases and J 7 bases, with 18 bases left between them. The CDR3 loop spans 15 amino acids. Germline values: CDR1 GTSNPN, CDR2 SVGIG (reference sequence).

The V gene is TRBV12-1, the J gene TRBJ1-5; the DNA was not compared with TRBD1, the D call given in the table. TRBV12-1 is flagged as a pseudogene. This CDR3 spans 15 amino acids. The chain's CDR3 is CASSFATGVRQPQHF. For the CDR3, the DNA is TGTGCCAGCAGCTTTGCCACAGGAGTTCGTCAGCCCCAGCATTTT.

The CDR3 spells CASSATQGTARYGYTF. The CDR3 nucleotides are TGTGCCAGCAGTGCTACTCAGGGGACGGCCCGCTATGGCTACACCTTC. The genes are TRBV6-1 and TRBJ1-2; D is possibly TRBD1 (6 bases). The CDR3 totals 16 residues. Germline CDR1 is MNHNS and CDR2 is SASEGT. The V gene lost 4 bases and the J gene lost 4 bases, with 19 bases spanning the gap.

The chain links TRBV2 to TRBJ2-5, with 7 bases that match TRBD1. Unmatched junction bases numbered 5, after V lost 6 bases and J lost 7 bases. CDR1 SNHLY and CDR2 FYNNEI come from the germline V gene. The CDR3 is 12 amino acids. The DNA of the CDR3 is TGTGCCAGCAGCGCAGGGGGTGGGACCCAGTACTTC. Encoded protein: CASSAGGGTQYF.

The chain recombines TRBV27 with TRBJ1-2; D is uncertain. The CDR3 totals 13 residues. Germline V gives CDR1 MNHEY, CDR2 SMNVEV (reference sequence). Trimming shortened V by 5 bases and J by 0 bases, and 7 bases separated the two germline ends. The CDR3 reads CASSAIANYGYTF. DNA of the CDR3: TGTGCCAGCAGTGCTATAGCTAACTATGGCTACACCTTC.

This sequence joins TRBV15 and TRBJ1-5, with D possibly matching TRBD1 (5 bases). V was clipped by 6 bases and J by 4 bases, with 16 bases between them. Germline lookup yields CDR1 LNHNV and CDR2 YYDKDF (reference sequence). There are 15 residues in the CDR3. CDR3 region: CATSRTGGSNQPQHF. The CDR3 bases are TGTGCCACCAGTCGAACAGGAGGGTCTAATCAGCCCCAGCATTTT.

This chain uses TRBV6-1 with TRBJ2-1, with unresolved D. Deletions cut 1 base from V and 2 bases from J, with 9 bases between. Germline loops: CDR1 MNHNS, CDR2 SASEGT. This CDR3 is built from 15 residues. The CDR3 loop reads CASSEGGWPYNEQFF. In nucleotides, the CDR3 is TGTGCCAGCAGTGAAGGCGGCTGGCCCTACAATGAGCAGTTCTTC.

CDR3 nucleotide sequence: TGTGCCAGCAGTTTCCTCGACAGGGTAGGAACAGATACGCAGTATTTT. Encoded protein: CASSFLDRVGTDTQYF. The chain couples TRBV6-6 to TRBJ2-3, with 7 nucleotides matching TRBD1. V was clipped by 4 bases and J by 3 bases; unmatched bases: 10. The length of the CDR3 is 16 residues. Germline-derived CDR1 and CDR2 are MNHNY and SVGAGI (reference sequence).

The chain uses TRBV27 and TRBJ2-5, with D possibly TRBD2 on 6 matching bases. Deletions cut 5 bases from V and 3 bases from J, with 16 bases between. The CDR3 spans 15 residues. The V gene's germline CDR1 is MNHEY and CDR2 SMNVEV (reference sequence). Here the CDR3 DNA reads TGTGCCAGCAGTCTCCCAAGCGGGTTAAAAGAGACCCAGTACTTC. This gives the protein CASSLPSGLKETQYF.

The DNA for the CDR3 is TGCGCCAGCAGCCAATTAGGGGGGGCATTTAACTATGGCTACACCTTC. It yields the protein CASSQLGGAFNYGYTF. The gene calls are TRBV4-3 and TRBJ1-2; TRBD1 might be the D (6 bases). Germline V gives CDR1 LGHNA, CDR2 YSLEER. The CDR3 is made up of 16 amino acids. Trimming removed 2 bases from V and 1 base from J, with 14 bases in between.

V usage is TRBV19 and J usage is TRBJ1-5; D gene ambiguous. This CDR3 spans 15 amino acids. Germline lookup yields CDR1 LNHDA and CDR2 SQIVND (reference sequence). Trimming removed 0 bases at V and 7 bases at J, with 13 bases between. This CDR3 is CASSIDGGFQQPQHF. The CDR3, as DNA: TGTGCCAGTAGTATAGATGGCGGGTTTCAACAGCCCCAGCATTTT.

This chain connects TRBV7-2 to TRBJ1-3; D remains ambiguous. CDR1 is SGHTA, CDR2 FQGNSA, per germline. Trimming took 3 bases from V and 0 from J, leaving 9 bases between them. The CDR3 loop spans 15 amino acids. The CDR3 DNA is TGTGCCAGCAGCTTCCTAGACCGCTCTGGAAACACCATATATTTT. Protein product: CASSFLDRSGNTIYF.

The J gene is TRBJ2-3, the V gene TRBV3-1 (or the pseudogene TRBV3-2); a weak D match, TRBD1 (7 bases). Trimming pared 4 bases from V and 7 bases from J, leaving 18 bases between. CDR1 is LGHDT, CDR2 YNNKEL, per germline (reference sequence). This CDR3 is 15 amino acids long. The DNA of the CDR3 is TGTGCCAGCAGCCGTACCAGGGGGGACGAAAATACGCAGTATTTT. This encodes CASSRTRGDENTQYF.